The 32 T cell receptor beta chains in this list originate from one sample, sequenced in a study of blood T cell repertoires in COVID-19. The table came from immunoSEQ multiplex PCR; TCRdb's copy has only in-frame clones and leaves some out. There are some 120,000 clones in the sample; roughly four fifths occur only once, and 7.5% lies in the top ten. The material sequenced was peripheral blood. These receptors came from a man between 65 and 85 years old with active or convalescent COVID-19.

The chain links TRBV5-1 to TRBJ2-5; possible D gene TRBD1, 6 bases. The CDR3 contains 14 residues. CDR1 and CDR2 (germline): SGHRS, YFSETQ. V lost 4 bases to trimming and J lost 0 bases, with 10 bases between them. The DNA for the CDR3 is TGCGCCAGCAGCATACAGGGAGACCAAGAGACCCAGTACTTC. It translates to CASSIQGDQETQYF.

This sequence joins TRBV19 and TRBJ1-6; maybe TRBD1 (6 bases). V lost 3 bases and J lost 10, with 19 bases in between. The germline V gene has CDR1 LNHDA and CDR2 SQIVND (reference sequence). This CDR3 comprises 16 residues. The DNA of the CDR3 is TGTGCCAGTAGTATCCGCCGGGGGGGGGCCCCCTCACCCCTCCACTTT. Encoded protein: CASSIRRGGAPSPLHF.

The chain uses TRBV5-1 and TRBJ1-2; maybe TRBD1 (5 bases). Trimming took 5 bases from V and 8 from J, leaving 19 bases between them. The CDR3 consists of 14 residues. Germline V gene data show CDR1 as SGHRS and CDR2 as YFSETQ. CDR3 sequence: CASRSGTGDWGYTF. DNA for the CDR3: TGCGCCAGCAGATCAGGGACCGGGGACTGGGGCTACACCTTC.

This clone appeared once. The V and J genes are TRBV7-2 and TRBJ2-3, with a tentative D call TRBD2 (6 bases). Germline-derived CDR1 and CDR2 are SGHTA and FQGNSA. The CDR3 length is 17 residues. V lost 3 bases, J lost 4 bases, and 20 bases lay in between. CDR3 bases: TGTGCCAGCAGCTTCCTAAACCCTAGCGCAGCCCCAGATACGCAGTATTTT. This codes for CASSFLNPSAAPDTQYF.

This chain joins TRBV4-1 and TRBJ1-3; D uncertain. Per germline, CDR1 MGHRA and CDR2 YSYEKL. The length of the CDR3 is 17 residues. The V end lost 3 bases, the J end lost 4 bases, and 19 bases lay between the germline ends. The CDR3: CASSHTSPRGAGNTIYF. CDR3 sequence (DNA): TGCGCCAGCAGCCACACTAGTCCCCGGGGAGCCGGAAACACCATATATTTT.

V and J are TRBV5-4 and TRBJ1-1; a possible D gene is TRBD1 (5 bases). CDR1 is SGHNT, CDR2 YYREEE, per germline (reference sequence). V dropped 4 bases and J dropped 1 base, with 11 bases sitting between them. The CDR3 has 14 amino acids. CDR3: CASSIDRRNTEAFF. CDR3 in DNA: TGTGCCAGCAGCATCGACAGACGGAACACTGAAGCTTTCTTT.

This chain links TRBV7-2 with TRBJ1-2; D not resolved. CDR3 length: 13 residues. Trimming pared 1 base from V and 5 bases from J, leaving 8 bases between. Germline CDR1 reads SGHTA; CDR2 reads FQGNSA. Here the CDR3 DNA reads TGTGCCAGCAGCTTAGGGCCAGAATATGGCTACACCTTC. It codes for CASSLGPEYGYTF.

The CDR3 DNA sequence: TGTGCCAGCAGTTACCGAAATGACAGGGAGAACACTGAAGCTTTCTTT. It encodes CASSYRNDRENTEAFF. The chain carries TRBV6-5 and TRBJ1-1, with 7 nucleotides matching TRBD1. The V gene end was trimmed by 2 bases and the J gene end by 1 base; junction bases not matched to a gene: 7. The CDR3 loop spans 16 amino acids. Germline-derived CDR1 and CDR2 are MNHEY and SVGAGI.

The chain joins TRBV20-1 to TRBJ2-1; D may be TRBD2 (5 bases). Germline V gene lookup returns CDR1 DFQATT and CDR2 SNEGSKA (reference sequence). The CDR3 is 11 residues long. The germline V and J ends were trimmed by 7 bases and 6 bases, with 10 bases remaining between them. CDR3 loop: CSGRLANEQFF. The DNA of the CDR3 is TGCAGTGGACGGCTAGCCAATGAGCAGTTCTTC.

This clone showed up just once. The rearrangement joins TRBV4-3 to TRBJ2-1; TRBD2 aligns across 9 bases. With V trimmed by 5 bases and J by 2 bases, 7 bases remained unmatched. The CDR3 loop spans 16 amino acids. Germline CDR1 is LGHNA and CDR2 is YSLEER. This chain's CDR3 is CASSSASGNAYNEQFF. DNA for the CDR3: TGCGCCAGCAGCTCGGCTAGCGGGAATGCCTACAATGAGCAGTTCTTC.

The chain joins TRBV28 to TRBJ1-2; perhaps TRBD1 as D (6 bases). Trimming took off 8 bases at V and 4 bases at J, with 11 bases between the two ends. Per the germline V gene, CDR1 is MDHEN and CDR2 is SYDVKM. The CDR3 is 12 residues long. The CDR3 spells CASRGGGYGYTF. The CDR3 coding sequence is TGTGCCAGCCGGGGGGGCGGCTATGGCTACACCTTC.

The chain is built from TRBV5-1 and TRBJ1-5; 9 nucleotides line up with TRBD1. Looked up from germline, CDR1 is SGHRS and CDR2 is YFSETQ. CDR3 length: 15 amino acids. Trimming at V came to 0 bases and at J to 6 bases, leaving 4 bases not matched to a gene. CDR3: CASSLEGQGFQPQHF. As DNA, the CDR3 is TGCGCCAGCAGCTTGGAAGGACAGGGGTTTCAGCCCCAGCATTTT. Looking up the rest from reference TRBV5-1 and TRBJ1-5 gives the full variable domain: KAGVTQTPRYLIKTRGQQVTLSCSPISGHRSVSWYQQTPGQGLQFLFEYFSETQRNKGNFPGRFSGRQFSNSRSEMNVSTLELGDSALYLCASSLEGQGFQPQHFGDGTRLSIL.

This clone came up once. V gene TRBV2 combines with J gene TRBJ1-1; 7 positions agree with TRBD1. After removal of 7 bases from V and 0 bases from J, the junction contained 5 bases not matched to a gene. Germline V gene lookup returns CDR1 SNHLY and CDR2 FYNNEI. The length of the CDR3 is 14 residues. CDR3 nucleotide sequence: TGTGCCAGCAATAGGGGACAGTTGAACACTGAAGCTTTCTTT. Its translation: CASNRGQLNTEAFF.

This sequence joins TRBV5-5 and TRBJ1-2, with 8 bases lining up with TRBD1. There are 13 residues in the CDR3. The ends lost 4 bases at V and 7 bases at J; junction bases unmatched: 6. CDR1 SGHKS and CDR2 YYEKEE come from the germline V gene (reference sequence). CDR3 in DNA: TGTGCCAGCAGCGACAGGACAGGGTTTGGCTACACCTTC. Encoded protein: CASSDRTGFGYTF.

The chain has TRBV23-1 and TRBJ2-7; 10 bases align to TRBD2. TRBV23-1 is identified as an open reading frame with a role that is uncertain. V was clipped by 0 bases and J by 5 bases; unmatched bases: 13. The CDR3 covers 18 residues. The CDR3 sequence: CASSQSVYTLAGVHEQYF. The CDR3, as DNA: TGCGCCAGCAGTCAATCCGTGTACACCCTAGCGGGAGTCCACGAGCAGTACTTC.

The chain recombines TRBV10-3 with TRBJ2-1; TRBD2 matches 10 bases. The V and J ends lost 8 bases and 6 bases, in that order; junction bases with no gene match: 31. Germline V gives CDR1 ENHRY, CDR2 SYGVKD. The CDR3 runs 22 residues. The DNA of the CDR3 is TGTGCCATCCTGTTTTATTCTCTAGCGGGAGAACCAACAACATTACCCCCCAATGAGCAGTTCTTC. It is translated as CAILFYSLAGEPTTLPPNEQFF.

J is TRBJ2-1 and V is TRBV11-3; maybe TRBD1 (5 bases). V gave up 1 base and J gave up 9 bases, with 10 bases separating them. The CDR3 is 13 residues long. CDR1 SGHNT and CDR2 YENEEA come from the germline V gene. DNA for the CDR3: TGTGCCAGCAGCTTAGTTGGGGCGGCTGAGCAGTTCTTC. It specifies CASSLVGAAEQFF.

The rearrangement uses TRBV6-1 and TRBJ1-3; D call uncertain. Per germline, CDR1 MNHNS and CDR2 SASEGT. The CDR3 covers 16 residues. Trimming removed 1 base from V and 2 bases from J, with 12 bases in between. The CDR3 DNA sequence: TGTGCCAGCAGTGAAGGACTGGCGGGGACTGGAAACACCATATATTTT. Amino acid sequence: CASSEGLAGTGNTIYF.

This chain joins TRBV19 and TRBJ1-3, with a tentative D call TRBD1 (6 bases). Germline CDR1 LNHDA, CDR2 SQIVND (reference sequence). The ends were cut back, 7 bases at V and 4 bases at J, with 17 bases in the middle. CDR3 length: 15 amino acids. CDR3 residues: CASTRNIGQGNTIYF. The CDR3 DNA follows: TGTGCCAGTACCCGCAATATCGGACAGGGAAACACCATATATTTT.

Written as DNA, the CDR3 is TGTGCCAGCAGCGAACTAACAGGGGTGGGCACTGAAGCTTTCTTT. Amino acid sequence: CASSELTGVGTEAFF. The rearrangement uses TRBV9 and TRBJ1-1, with 7 positions matching TRBD1. The V gene end was trimmed by 3 bases and the J gene end by 4 bases; junction bases not matched to a gene: 9. This CDR3 is built from 15 residues. CDR1 and CDR2 (germline): SGDLS, YYNGEE.

The chain recombines TRBV14 with TRBJ1-6; D remains unclear. Germline CDR1 is SGHDN and CDR2 is FVKESK. Trimming removed 4 bases at V and 4 bases at J, with 8 bases between. This CDR3 is 14 amino acids long. DNA of the CDR3: TGTGCCAGCAGCCGGGAGCTATATAATTCACCCCTCCACTTT. This codes for CASSRELYNSPLHF.

The J gene is TRBJ2-4, the V gene TRBV7-8; TRBD2 matches 7 bases. Trimming took 6 bases from V and 7 from J; bases not matched to a gene: 15. The CDR3 extends over 16 amino acids. In germline, CDR1 is SGHVS, CDR2 FQNEAQ. The CDR3 DNA reads as TGTGCCAGCAGTCGCGGGGGTAGCGGGTGGGAGAACATTCAGTACTTC. Amino acid sequence: CASSRGGSGWENIQYF.

This clone occurred a few times. The rearrangement joins TRBV3-1 (or the pseudogene TRBV3-2) to TRBJ1-1; no reliable D call. The CDR3 is 14 residues long. V dropped 4 bases and J dropped 0 bases, with 9 bases sitting between them. CDR1 and CDR2 from the germline V gene are LGHDT and YNNKEL (reference sequence). Here the CDR3 DNA reads TGTGCCAGCAGCCCCGGGTTACTGAACACTGAAGCTTTCTTT. Translating it yields CASSPGLLNTEAFF.

The chain uses TRBV11-3 and TRBJ2-1, with TRBD2 as a possible D gene (5 bases). The germline V and J ends were trimmed by 0 bases and 4 bases, with 13 bases remaining between them. The CDR3 has 16 amino acids. Germline loops: CDR1 SGHNT, CDR2 YENEEA. The chain's CDR3 is CASSLDETRGYNEQFF. Written as DNA, the CDR3 is TGTGCCAGCAGCTTAGACGAAACTCGGGGATACAATGAGCAGTTCTTC. Together with reference TRBV11-3 and TRBJ2-1, the CDR3 gives the full variable domain: EAGVVQSPRYKIIEKKQPVAFWCNPISGHNTLYWYLQNLGQGPELLIRYENEEAVDDSQLPKDRFSAERLKGVDSTLKIQPAELGDSAVYLCASSLDETRGYNEQFFGPGTRLTVL.

The chain has TRBV12-3 or TRBV12-4 and TRBJ2-5, with D perhaps TRBD1 (7 bases). The CDR3 has 12 amino acids. V lost 4 bases to trimming and J lost 5 bases, with 8 bases between them. CDR3 nucleotide sequence: TGTGCCAGCAGTTCAGGGGGGGAGACCCAGTACTTC. Protein sequence: CASSSGGETQYF.

CDR3 in amino acids: CASSYSRLQINEKLFF. CDR3 coding DNA: TGTGCCAGCAGTTACTCGAGGTTGCAGATTAATGAAAAACTGTTTTTT. The chain recombines TRBV6-2 or TRBV6-3 with TRBJ1-4, with D unclear. V was cut by 0 bases and J by 4 bases, with 12 bases left in between. CDR3 length equals 16 residues. The germline V gene encodes CDR1 MNHEY and CDR2 SVGEGT.

This chain connects TRBV5-6 to TRBJ2-1; 8 bases fit TRBD2. The CDR3 covers 14 residues. Germline V lookup: CDR1 SGHDT, CDR2 YYEEEE. V was pared by 6 bases and J by 8 bases, with 10 bases of the junction left unmatched. DNA for the CDR3: TGTGCCAGCACCCAGACGGGGGGGAGGGATGAGCAGTTCTTC. Translating it yields CASTQTGGRDEQFF.

The gene calls are TRBV7-2 and TRBJ1-1, with 9 bases matching TRBD1. The CDR3 is made up of 14 amino acids. With V trimmed by 2 bases and J by 7 bases, 5 bases remained unmatched. Germline CDR1 reads SGHTA; CDR2 reads FQGNSA. The CDR3 sequence is CASSLRDRAHEAFF. CDR3 DNA: TGTGCCAGCAGCTTACGGGACAGGGCACATGAAGCTTTCTTT.

The rearrangement links TRBV18 to TRBJ1-5, with 9 bases matching TRBD1. The CDR3 sequence is 13 residues long. V was clipped by 3 bases and J by 8 bases; unmatched bases: 2. Germline assignment: CDR1 KGHSH and CDR2 LQKENI. In DNA, the CDR3 is TGTGCCAGCTCACCGGGACAGGGAGAGCCCCAGCATTTT. Its protein is CASSPGQGEPQHF.

The rearrangement uses TRBV27 and TRBJ2-1; 8 nucleotides match TRBD1. This CDR3 has 16 amino acids. CDR1 is MNHEY and CDR2 is SMNVEV in the germline V gene (reference sequence). The V gene end was trimmed by 4 bases and the J gene end by 7 bases; junction bases not matched to a gene: 12. The CDR3, as DNA: TGTGCCAGCAGTTCCGTGACAGGGGTGGGGGTTAATGAGCAGTTCTTC. Protein sequence: CASSSVTGVGVNEQFF.

CDR3 protein: CASSLAGGDSEAFF. CDR3 in DNA: TGCGCCAGCAGCTTGGCCGGGGGGGACTCTGAAGCTTTCTTT. The V call is TRBV5-1, the J call TRBJ1-1, with D possibly being TRBD1 (5 bases). Trimming took off 0 bases at V and 6 bases at J, with 12 bases between the two ends. The CDR3 contains 14 residues. CDR1 and CDR2 (germline): SGHRS, YFSETQ.

The chain has TRBV28 and TRBJ1-1; 7 nucleotides align to TRBD1. The CDR3 extends over 14 amino acids. V shed 8 bases and J 5 bases; nucleotides not matched to a gene: 11. Germline values: CDR1 MDHEN, CDR2 SYDVKM. CDR3 protein: CASLRRGRGTEAFF. In DNA, the CDR3 is TGTGCCAGCTTAAGGAGGGGGCGAGGGACTGAAGCTTTCTTT.